The sequence of this TCR beta chain was determined in a study of blood T cell repertoires in COVID-19. Study overall: PBMCs, B-cell-depleted T cells, or T cells were the source of the cDNA or gDNA that made up the material.

Original processing notes: Estimation of nucleated cell counts was performed using reference gene primer amplification. Method: immunoSEQ multiplex PCR; TCRdb's copy keeps in-frame clones and lacks some. The DNA was the basis for D and trimming; V, J and clone size are from that table. The sample holds some 130,000 clones, around 82% seen once. V lost 3 bases and J lost 4, with 4 bases in between. The germline V gene has CDR1 ENHRY and CDR2 SYGVKD. There are 12 residues in the CDR3. The origin of this receptor is a human donor in a cohort sampled during active COVID-19. The chain recombines TRBV10-3 with TRBJ1-3; D is uncertain. The sequenced material came from peripheral blood. CDR3 nucleotides: TGTGCCATCAGTGACAGGGGAAACACCATATATTTT. As protein: CAISDRGNTIYF.